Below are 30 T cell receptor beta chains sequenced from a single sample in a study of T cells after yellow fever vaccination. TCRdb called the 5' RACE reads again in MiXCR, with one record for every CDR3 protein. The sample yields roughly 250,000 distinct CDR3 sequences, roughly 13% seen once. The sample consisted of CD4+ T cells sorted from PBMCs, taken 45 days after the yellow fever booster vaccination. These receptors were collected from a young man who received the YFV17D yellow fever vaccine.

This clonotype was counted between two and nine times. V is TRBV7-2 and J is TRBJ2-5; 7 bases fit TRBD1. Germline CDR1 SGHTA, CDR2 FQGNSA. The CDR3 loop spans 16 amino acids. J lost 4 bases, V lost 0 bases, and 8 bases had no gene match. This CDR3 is CASSLAGGWRGETQYF. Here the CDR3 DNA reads TGTGCCAGCAGCTTAGCAGGGGGCTGGAGAGGAGAGACCCAGTACTTC.

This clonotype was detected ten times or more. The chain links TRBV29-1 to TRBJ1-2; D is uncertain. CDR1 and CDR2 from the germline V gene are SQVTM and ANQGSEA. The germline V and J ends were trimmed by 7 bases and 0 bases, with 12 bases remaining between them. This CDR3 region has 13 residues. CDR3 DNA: TGCAGCGCCGCAGATCCCGCTAACTATGGCTACACCTTC. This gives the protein CSAADPANYGYTF.

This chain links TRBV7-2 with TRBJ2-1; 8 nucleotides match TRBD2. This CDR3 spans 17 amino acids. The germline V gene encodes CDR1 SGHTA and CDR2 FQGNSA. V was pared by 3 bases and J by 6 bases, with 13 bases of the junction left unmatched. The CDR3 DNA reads TGTGCCAGCAGCTTTGTGTCGGGACTAGTCTTCCCCAATGAGCAGTTCTTC. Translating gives CASSFVSGLVFPNEQFF.

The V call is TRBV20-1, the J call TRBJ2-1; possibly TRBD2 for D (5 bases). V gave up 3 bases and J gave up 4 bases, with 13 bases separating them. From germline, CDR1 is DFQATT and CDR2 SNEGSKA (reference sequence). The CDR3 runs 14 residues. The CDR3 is CSARGDWTYNEQFF. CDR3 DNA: TGCAGTGCTAGGGGTGACTGGACTTACAATGAGCAGTTCTTC.

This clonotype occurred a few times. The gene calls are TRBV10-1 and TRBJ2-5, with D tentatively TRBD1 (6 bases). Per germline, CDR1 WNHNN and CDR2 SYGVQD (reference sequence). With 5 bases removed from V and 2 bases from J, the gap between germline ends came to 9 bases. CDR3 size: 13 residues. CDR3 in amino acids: CASSWQGQETQYF. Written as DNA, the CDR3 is TGCGCCAGCAGTTGGCAGGGGCAAGAGACCCAGTACTTC.

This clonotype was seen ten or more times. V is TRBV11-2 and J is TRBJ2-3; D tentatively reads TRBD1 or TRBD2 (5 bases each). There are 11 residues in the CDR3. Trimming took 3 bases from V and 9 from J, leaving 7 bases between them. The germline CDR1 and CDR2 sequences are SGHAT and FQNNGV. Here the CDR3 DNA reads TGTGCCAGCAGCTTTGAGGGGACGCAGTATTTT. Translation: CASSFEGTQYF.

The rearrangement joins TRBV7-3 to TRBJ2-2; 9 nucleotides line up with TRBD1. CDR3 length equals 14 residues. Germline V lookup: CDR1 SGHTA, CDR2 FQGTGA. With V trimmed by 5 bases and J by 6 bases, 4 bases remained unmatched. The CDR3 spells CASSRDRVAGELFF. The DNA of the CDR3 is TGTGCCAGCAGCCGGGACAGGGTGGCCGGGGAGCTGTTTTTT.

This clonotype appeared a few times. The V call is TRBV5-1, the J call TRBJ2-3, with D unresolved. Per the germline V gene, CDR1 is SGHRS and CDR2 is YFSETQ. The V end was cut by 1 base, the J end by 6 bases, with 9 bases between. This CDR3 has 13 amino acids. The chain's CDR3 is CASSLKGWDTQYF. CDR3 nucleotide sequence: TGCGCCAGCAGCTTGAAGGGATGGGATACGCAGTATTTT.

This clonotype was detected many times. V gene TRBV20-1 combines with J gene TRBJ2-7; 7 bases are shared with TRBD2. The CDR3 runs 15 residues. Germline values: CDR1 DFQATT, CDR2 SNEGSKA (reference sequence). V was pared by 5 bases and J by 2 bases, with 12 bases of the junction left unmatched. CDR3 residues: CSAVQLIAGTYEQYF. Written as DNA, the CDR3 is TGCAGTGCTGTACAACTTATAGCGGGTACCTACGAGCAGTACTTC.

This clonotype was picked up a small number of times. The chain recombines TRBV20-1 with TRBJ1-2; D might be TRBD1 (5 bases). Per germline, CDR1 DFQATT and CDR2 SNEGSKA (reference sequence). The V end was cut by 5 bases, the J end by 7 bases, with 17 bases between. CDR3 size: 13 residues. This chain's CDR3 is CSADDGRESGYTF. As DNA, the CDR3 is TGCAGTGCTGACGACGGCAGGGAGAGTGGCTACACCTTC.

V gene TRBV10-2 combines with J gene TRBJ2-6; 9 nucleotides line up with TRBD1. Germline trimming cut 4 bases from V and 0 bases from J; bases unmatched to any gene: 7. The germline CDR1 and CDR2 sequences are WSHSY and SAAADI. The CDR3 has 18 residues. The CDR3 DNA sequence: TGCGCCAGCAGTGGGGACAGGGCACTGCTCTCTGGGGCCAACGTCCTGACTTTC. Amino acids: CASSGDRALLSGANVLTF.

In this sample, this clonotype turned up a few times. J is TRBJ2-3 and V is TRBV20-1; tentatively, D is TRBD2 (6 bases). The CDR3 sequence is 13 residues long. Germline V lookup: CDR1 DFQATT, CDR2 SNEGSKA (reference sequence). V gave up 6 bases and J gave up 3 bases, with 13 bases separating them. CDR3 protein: CSAGRESTDTQYF. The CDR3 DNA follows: TGCAGTGCCGGCCGGGAGTCAACAGATACGCAGTATTTT.

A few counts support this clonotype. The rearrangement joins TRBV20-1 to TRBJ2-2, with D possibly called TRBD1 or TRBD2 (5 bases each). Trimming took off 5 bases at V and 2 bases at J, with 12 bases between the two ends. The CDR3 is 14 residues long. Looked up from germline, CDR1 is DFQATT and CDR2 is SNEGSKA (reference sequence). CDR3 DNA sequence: TGCAGTGCTCAGGGTACGGGAAACACCGGGGAGCTGTTTTTT. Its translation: CSAQGTGNTGELFF.

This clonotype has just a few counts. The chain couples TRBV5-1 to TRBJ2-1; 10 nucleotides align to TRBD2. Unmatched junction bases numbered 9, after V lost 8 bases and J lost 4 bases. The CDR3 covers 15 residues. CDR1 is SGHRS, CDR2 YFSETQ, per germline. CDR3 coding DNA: TGCGCCAGTGATAGCGGGAGGCTCCTTTACAATGAGCAGTTCTTC. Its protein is CASDSGRLLYNEQFF.

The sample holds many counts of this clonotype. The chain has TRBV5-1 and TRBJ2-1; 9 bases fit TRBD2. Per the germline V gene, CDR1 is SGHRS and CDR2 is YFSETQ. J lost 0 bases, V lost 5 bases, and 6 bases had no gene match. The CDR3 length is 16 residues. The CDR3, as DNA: TGCGCCAGCAGGCCGACTAGCGGTAGCTCCTACAATGAGCAGTTCTTC. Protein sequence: CASRPTSGSSYNEQFF.

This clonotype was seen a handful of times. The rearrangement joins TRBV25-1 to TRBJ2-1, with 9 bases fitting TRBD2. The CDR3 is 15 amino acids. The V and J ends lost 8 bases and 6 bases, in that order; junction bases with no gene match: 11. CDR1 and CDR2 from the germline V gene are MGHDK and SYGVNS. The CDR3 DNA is TGTGCCAGCGGGGGGGTGGTAGCGGGAGTCAATGAGCAGTTCTTC. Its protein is CASGGVVAGVNEQFF.

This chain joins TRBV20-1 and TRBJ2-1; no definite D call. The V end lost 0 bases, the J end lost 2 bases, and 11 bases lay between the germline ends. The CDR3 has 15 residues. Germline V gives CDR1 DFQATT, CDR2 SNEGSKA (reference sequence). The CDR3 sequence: CSARDRYRPYNEQFF. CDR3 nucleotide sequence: TGCAGTGCTAGAGACCGGTATCGGCCCTACAATGAGCAGTTCTTC.

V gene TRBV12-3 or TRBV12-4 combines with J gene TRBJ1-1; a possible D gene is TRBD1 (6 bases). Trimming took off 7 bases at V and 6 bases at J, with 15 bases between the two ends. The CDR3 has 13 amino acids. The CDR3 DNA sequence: TGTGCCAGCACCCTGAGGGGGGGAGCTGAAGCTTTCTTT. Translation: CASTLRGGAEAFF.

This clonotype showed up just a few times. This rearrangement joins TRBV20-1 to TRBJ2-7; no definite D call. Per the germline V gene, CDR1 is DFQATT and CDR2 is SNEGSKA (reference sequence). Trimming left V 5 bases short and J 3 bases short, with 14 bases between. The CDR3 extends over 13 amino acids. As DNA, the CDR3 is TGCAGTGCTCTTGACTCCATTGACTACGAGCAGTACTTC. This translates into CSALDSIDYEQYF.

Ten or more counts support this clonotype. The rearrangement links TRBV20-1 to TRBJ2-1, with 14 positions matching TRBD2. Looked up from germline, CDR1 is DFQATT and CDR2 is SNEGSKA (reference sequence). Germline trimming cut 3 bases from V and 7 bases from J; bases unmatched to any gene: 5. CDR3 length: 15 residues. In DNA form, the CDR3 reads TGCAGTGCTAGGGGGACTAGCGGGAGAGGAAATGAGCAGTTCTTC. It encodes CSARGTSGRGNEQFF.

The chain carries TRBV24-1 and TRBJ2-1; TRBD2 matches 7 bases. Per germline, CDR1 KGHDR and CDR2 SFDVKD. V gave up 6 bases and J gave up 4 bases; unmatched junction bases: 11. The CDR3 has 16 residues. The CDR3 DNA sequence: TGTGCCACCAGTACCCCGCGGGAGTCCCGTTACAATGAGCAGTTCTTC. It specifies CATSTPRESRYNEQFF.

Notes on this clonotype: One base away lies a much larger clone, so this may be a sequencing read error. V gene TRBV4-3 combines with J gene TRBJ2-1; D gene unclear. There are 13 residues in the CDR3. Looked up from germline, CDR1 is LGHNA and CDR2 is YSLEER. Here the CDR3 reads CAISQASWNEQFF. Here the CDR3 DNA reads TGCGCCATCAGCCAGGCTAGTTGGAATGAGCAGTTCTTC.

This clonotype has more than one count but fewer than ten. The CDR3 reads CASSLIVGGVDTGELFF. CDR3 DNA: TGTGCCAGCAGTTTAATCGTGGGGGGCGTAGACACCGGGGAGCTGTTTTTT. The gene calls are TRBV28 and TRBJ2-2; D assignment may be TRBD1 or TRBD2 (6 bases each). V lost 2 bases and J lost 3, with 16 bases in between. The CDR3 has 17 amino acids. Per germline, CDR1 MDHEN and CDR2 SYDVKM.

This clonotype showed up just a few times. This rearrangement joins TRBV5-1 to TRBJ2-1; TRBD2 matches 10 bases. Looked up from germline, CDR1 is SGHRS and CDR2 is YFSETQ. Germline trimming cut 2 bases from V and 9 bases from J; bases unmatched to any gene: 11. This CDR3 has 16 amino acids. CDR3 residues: CASSFLAGVLAGEQFF. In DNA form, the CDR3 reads TGCGCCAGCAGCTTTCTAGCGGGAGTATTGGCTGGTGAGCAGTTCTTC.

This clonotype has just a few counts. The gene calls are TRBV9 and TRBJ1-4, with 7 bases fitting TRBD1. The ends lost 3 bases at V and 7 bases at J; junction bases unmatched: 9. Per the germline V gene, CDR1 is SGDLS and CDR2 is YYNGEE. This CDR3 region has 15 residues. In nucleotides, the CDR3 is TGTGCCAGCAGCGCGCGACAGGGAGCAGGTGAAAAACTGTTTTTT. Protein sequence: CASSARQGAGEKLFF.

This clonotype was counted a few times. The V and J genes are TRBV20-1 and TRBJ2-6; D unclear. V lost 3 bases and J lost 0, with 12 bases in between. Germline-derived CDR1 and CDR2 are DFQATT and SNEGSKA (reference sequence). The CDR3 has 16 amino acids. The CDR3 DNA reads TGCAGTGCTAGTCGATTGGGCAACTCTGGGGCCAACGTCCTGACTTTC. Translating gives CSASRLGNSGANVLTF.

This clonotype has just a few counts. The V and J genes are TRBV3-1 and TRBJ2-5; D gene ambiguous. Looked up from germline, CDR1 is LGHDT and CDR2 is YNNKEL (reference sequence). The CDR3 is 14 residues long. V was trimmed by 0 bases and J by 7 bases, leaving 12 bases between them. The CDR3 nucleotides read TGTGCCAGCAGCCAAGAACCGCGGCGAGGGACCCAGTACTTC. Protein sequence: CASSQEPRRGTQYF.

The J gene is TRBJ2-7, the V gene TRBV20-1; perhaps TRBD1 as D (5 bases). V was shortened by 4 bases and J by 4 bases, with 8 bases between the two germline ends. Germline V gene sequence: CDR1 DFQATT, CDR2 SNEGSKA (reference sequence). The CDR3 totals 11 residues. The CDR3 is CSATQGYEQYF. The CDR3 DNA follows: TGCAGTGCTACCCAGGGTTACGAGCAGTACTTC.

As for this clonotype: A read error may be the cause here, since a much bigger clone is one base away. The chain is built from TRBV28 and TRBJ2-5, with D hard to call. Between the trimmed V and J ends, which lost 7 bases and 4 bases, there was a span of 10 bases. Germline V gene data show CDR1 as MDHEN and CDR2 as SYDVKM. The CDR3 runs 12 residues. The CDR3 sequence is CASTPPGETQYF. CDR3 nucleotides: TGTGCCAGCACTCCCCCCGGAGAGACCCAGTACTTC.

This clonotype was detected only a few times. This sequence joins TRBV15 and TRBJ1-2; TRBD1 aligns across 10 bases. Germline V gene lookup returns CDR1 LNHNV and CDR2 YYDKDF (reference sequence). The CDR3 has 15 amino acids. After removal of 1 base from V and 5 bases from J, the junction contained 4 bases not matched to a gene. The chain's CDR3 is CATSRGGDRGYGYTF. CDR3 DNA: TGTGCCACCAGCAGAGGAGGGGACAGGGGTTATGGCTACACCTTC. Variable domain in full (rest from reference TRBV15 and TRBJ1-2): DAMVIQNPRYQVTQFGKPVTLSCSQTLNHNVMYWYQQKSSQAPKLLFHYYDKDFNNEADTPDNFQSRRPNTSFCFLDIRSPGLGDTAMYLCATSRGGDRGYGYTFGSGTRLTVV.